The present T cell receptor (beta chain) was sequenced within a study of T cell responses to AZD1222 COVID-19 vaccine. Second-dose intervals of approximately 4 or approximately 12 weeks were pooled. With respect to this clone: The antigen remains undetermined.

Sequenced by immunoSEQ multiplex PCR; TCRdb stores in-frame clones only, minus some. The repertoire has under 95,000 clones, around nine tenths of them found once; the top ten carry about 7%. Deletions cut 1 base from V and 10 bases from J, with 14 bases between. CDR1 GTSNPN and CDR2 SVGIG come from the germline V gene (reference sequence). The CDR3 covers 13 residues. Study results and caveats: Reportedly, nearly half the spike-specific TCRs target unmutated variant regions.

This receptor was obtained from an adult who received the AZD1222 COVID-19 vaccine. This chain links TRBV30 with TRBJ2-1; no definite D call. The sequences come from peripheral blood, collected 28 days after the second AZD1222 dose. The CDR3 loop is CAWSEGLMGEQFF. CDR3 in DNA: TGTGCCTGGAGTGAGGGCCTTATGGGGGAGCAGTTCTTC.